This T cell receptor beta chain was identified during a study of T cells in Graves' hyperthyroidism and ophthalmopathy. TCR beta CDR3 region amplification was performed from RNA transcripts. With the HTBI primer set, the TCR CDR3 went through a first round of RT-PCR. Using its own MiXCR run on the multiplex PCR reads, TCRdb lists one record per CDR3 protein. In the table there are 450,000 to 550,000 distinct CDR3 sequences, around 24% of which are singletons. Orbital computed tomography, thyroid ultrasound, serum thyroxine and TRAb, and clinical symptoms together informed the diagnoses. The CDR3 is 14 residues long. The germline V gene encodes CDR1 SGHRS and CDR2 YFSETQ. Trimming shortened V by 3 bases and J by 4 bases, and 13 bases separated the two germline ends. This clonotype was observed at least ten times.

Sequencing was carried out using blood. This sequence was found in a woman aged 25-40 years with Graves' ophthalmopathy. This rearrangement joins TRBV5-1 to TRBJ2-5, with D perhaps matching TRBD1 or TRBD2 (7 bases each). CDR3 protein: CASSSWEGAETQYF. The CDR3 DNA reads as TGCGCCAGCAGCTCTTGGGAGGGGGCAGAGACCCAGTACTTC.